What follows are 22 T cell receptor beta chains derived from one specimen sequenced in a study of blood T cells in healthy people across ages. The use of a sample-barcoded 5' primer and a J-beta primer mix characterized a second PCR of roughly 7 to 12 cycles. One entry per CDR3 protein, called by TCRdb with MiXCR from the 5' RACE reads. The sample yields approximately 790,000 distinct CDR3 sequences, less than 80% seen once. The material sequenced was blood. These TCRs come from a man aged 25 to 45 in good health.

This clonotype was observed a few times. This rearrangement joins TRBV18 to TRBJ2-3, with D tentatively TRBD2 (5 bases). The CDR3 extends over 14 amino acids. Trimming removed 2 bases from V and 1 base from J, with 7 bases in between. In germline, CDR1 is KGHSH, CDR2 LQKENI. DNA for the CDR3: TGTGCCAGCTCACCAGATAGCGGCACAGATACGCAGTATTTT. This gives the protein CASSPDSGTDTQYF.

The genes are TRBV2 and TRBJ1-5; D is ambiguous. The CDR3 length is 16 residues. Trimming cost V 2 bases and J 1 base, with 12 bases left between them. CDR1 is SNHLY and CDR2 is FYNNEI in the germline V gene. The CDR3: CASSETRERSNQPQHF. The CDR3 nucleotides are TGTGCCAGCAGTGAAACCCGAGAACGGAGCAATCAGCCCCAGCATTTT.

The chain couples TRBV12-3 or TRBV12-4 to TRBJ1-2, with D perhaps matching TRBD1 (6 bases). Trimming took 5 bases from V and 7 from J, leaving 11 bases between them. CDR3 size: 12 residues. The CDR3 reads CASSQNRVGYTF. In DNA form, the CDR3 reads TGTGCCAGCAGTCAGAACAGGGTTGGCTACACCTTC.

This clonotype was detected ten times or more. The junction departs from germline at one end; a sequencing error may be responsible. CDR3 nucleotides: TGTGCCAGCAGCTTAGCCGGGACTGGGGCCAACGTCCTGACTTTC. Translated, it gives CASSLAGTGANVLTF. V usage is TRBV5-1 and J usage is TRBJ2-6, with D tentatively TRBD2 (5 bases). The CDR3 has 15 amino acids. Germline CDR1 reads SGHRS; CDR2 reads YFSETQ.

This clonotype was observed once. The genes are TRBV20-1 and TRBJ2-1, with a possible D match to TRBD1 (6 bases). The ends were cut back, 6 bases at V and 3 bases at J, with 15 bases in the middle. This CDR3 has 14 residues. Germline V gene data show CDR1 as DFQATT and CDR2 as SNEGSKA (reference sequence). CDR3 sequence: CSAQGVGGYNEQFF. The CDR3 coding sequence is TGCAGTGCGCAAGGTGTAGGGGGCTACAATGAGCAGTTCTTC.

The rearrangement joins TRBV6-2 or TRBV6-3 to TRBJ2-4; 12 bases match TRBD2. The J call may be mistaken, given a closer DNA end match to TRBJ2-7. CDR1 and CDR2 (germline): MNHEY, SVGEGT. This CDR3 contains 17 residues. The CDR3 sequence: CASSPLTSGGLTYEQYF. The CDR3 DNA reads TGTGCCAGCAGCCCACTGACTAGCGGGGGCCTCACCTACGAGCAGTACTTC.

This clonotype was recorded once. V usage is TRBV28 and J usage is TRBJ2-1; 10 nucleotides agree with TRBD2. Trimming cost V 5 bases and J 6 bases; bases outside gene matches: 13. The CDR3 length is 17 residues. From germline, CDR1 is MDHEN and CDR2 SYDVKM. The CDR3 loop reads CASSPNSGRVYSNEQFF. The CDR3 nucleotides read TGTGCCAGCAGTCCAAACAGCGGGAGGGTGTATTCCAATGAGCAGTTCTTC.

The gene calls are TRBV6-2 or TRBV6-3 and TRBJ1-1; D might be TRBD1 (5 bases). Looked up from germline, CDR1 is MNHEY and CDR2 is SVGEGT. CDR3 size: 15 residues. Trimming cost V 2 bases and J 4 bases, with 14 bases left between them. CDR3 in amino acids: CASSYPGQRGTEAFF. The CDR3, as DNA: TGTGCCAGCAGTTACCCGGGGCAGCGGGGCACTGAAGCTTTCTTT.

This clonotype came up once. A much bigger clone sits one base away, suggesting this may be a read error. The chain is built from TRBV9 and TRBJ2-6, with D uncertain. With 0 bases removed from V and 0 bases from J, the gap between germline ends came to 4 bases. This CDR3 region has 15 residues. Germline lookup yields CDR1 SGDLS and CDR2 YYNGEE. CDR3 amino acids: CASSVGPSGANVLTF. CDR3 coding DNA: TGTGCCAGCAGCGTAGGGCCCTCTGGGGCCAACGTCCTGACTTTC.

This clonotype was observed a single time. The chain couples TRBV29-1 to TRBJ2-1; D is unresolved. Between the trimmed V and J ends, which lost 5 bases and 5 bases, there was a span of 10 bases. Germline CDR1 and CDR2: SQVTM and ANQGSEA. The CDR3 length is 12 residues. CDR3 nucleotides: TGCAGCGTTCTTGGCAGCGACAATGAGCAGTTCTTC. It specifies CSVLGSDNEQFF.

This clonotype showed up just a few times. J is TRBJ1-5 and V is TRBV10-3, with 8 bases matching TRBD1. V lost 4 bases and J lost 4; bases outside the gene matches: 3. Per germline, CDR1 ENHRY and CDR2 SYGVKD. The CDR3 has 14 amino acids. The CDR3 DNA reads TGTGCCATCAGTGCGGACAGGGCTAATCAGCCCCAGCATTTT. Translation: CAISADRANQPQHF.

The CDR3 reads CSATWGRTLYEQYF. The CDR3 DNA reads as TGCAGCGCCACTTGGGGGCGGACCCTCTACGAGCAGTACTTC. The genes are TRBV29-1 and TRBJ2-7; weak D call: TRBD1 (6 bases). The ends were cut back, 7 bases at V and 3 bases at J, with 19 bases in the middle. CDR1 is SQVTM and CDR2 is ANQGSEA in the germline V gene. The CDR3 is 14 residues long.

This chain uses TRBV9 with TRBJ1-4; 7 bases fit TRBD1. Germline CDR1 is SGDLS and CDR2 is YYNGEE. V lost 0 bases, J lost 4 bases, and 6 bases stayed unmatched. The CDR3 totals 16 residues. In DNA form, the CDR3 reads TGTGCCAGCAGCGTAGAAGGGACAGCTCTTAATGAAAAACTGTTTTTT. It is translated as CASSVEGTALNEKLFF.

The V call is TRBV9, the J call TRBJ2-1; 10 nucleotides match TRBD2. The assigned J gene may be wrong: the sequence end matches TRBJ2-7 better. Germline V CDR1 and CDR2: SGDLS, YYNGEE. This CDR3 has 19 residues. The CDR3 coding sequence is TGTGCCAGCAGCGGGGGAGCTAGCGGGGGTTACAGCTCCTACAATGAGCAGTACTTC. It encodes CASSGGASGGYSSYNEQYF.

The V call is TRBV5-1, the J call TRBJ2-5, with D maybe TRBD2 (5 bases). The CDR3 sequence is 16 residues long. Per the germline V gene, CDR1 is SGHRS and CDR2 is YFSETQ. Trimming shortened V by 1 base and J by 5 bases, and 18 bases separated the two germline ends. For the CDR3, the DNA is TGCGCCAGCAGCTTGACCGGACTGCCGATTGAGGAGACCCAGTACTTC. Protein sequence: CASSLTGLPIEETQYF.

Concerning this clonotype itself: This may come from a read error, since a much larger clone is one base off. The rearrangement links TRBV3-1 to TRBJ2-1; the D is unclear. Germline V gene data show CDR1 as LGHDT and CDR2 as YNNKEL (reference sequence). V lost 1 base and J lost 4, with 8 bases in between. The CDR3 extends over 14 amino acids. CDR3 coding DNA: TGTGCCAGCAGCCAAGGGTACGAATACAATGAGCAGTTCTTC. Translating gives CASSQGYEYNEQFF.

The V call is TRBV7-2, the J call TRBJ2-5; 9 bases match TRBD1. Germline V lookup: CDR1 SGHTA, CDR2 FQGNSA. The CDR3 extends over 15 amino acids. Losses at the gene ends were 1 base for V and 5 bases for J; bases not matched to a gene: 5. The CDR3 loop is CASSLGGTGSETQYF. In DNA, the CDR3 is TGTGCCAGCAGCTTAGGGGGGACAGGGAGTGAGACCCAGTACTTC.

This chain connects TRBV2 to TRBJ1-6, with 7 nucleotides matching TRBD1. CDR1 SNHLY and CDR2 FYNNEI come from the germline V gene. The V segment lost 6 bases and the J segment 4 bases; nucleotides outside the gene matches: 6. CDR3 length equals 15 residues. The DNA for the CDR3 is TGTGCCAGCAGCCCCGGGACAGAGTATAATTCACCCCTCCACTTT. The encoded protein is CASSPGTEYNSPLHF. Using reference TRBV2 and TRBJ1-6 for the parts outside the CDR3, the full variable domain is EPEVTQTPSHQVTQMGQEVILRCVPISNHLYFYWYRQILGQKVEFLVSFYNNEISEKSEIFDDQFSVERPDGSNFTLKIRSTKLEDSAMYFCASSPGTEYNSPLHFGNGTRLTVT.

The V gene is TRBV12-3 or TRBV12-4, the J gene TRBJ1-1, with D possibly TRBD1 on 5 matching bases. V was clipped by 5 bases and J by 1 base, with 8 bases between them. The CDR3 extends over 13 amino acids. CDR3 in DNA: TGTGCCAGCAGTATCGACAGGAACACTGAAGCTTTCTTT. Translated, it gives CASSIDRNTEAFF.

The genes are TRBV7-3 and TRBJ1-6; D gene uncertain. The CDR3 consists of 14 residues. Germline V gene sequence: CDR1 SGHTA, CDR2 FQGTGA. V was shortened by 0 bases and J by 5 bases, with 5 bases between the two germline ends. For the CDR3, the DNA is TGTGCCAGCAGCTTAACAATTAATAATTCACCCCTCCACTTT. Translating it yields CASSLTINNSPLHF.

The V call is TRBV2, the J call TRBJ2-1, with TRBD1 matching over 11 bases. This CDR3 is 14 amino acids long. The germline V gene has CDR1 SNHLY and CDR2 FYNNEI. V was clipped by 8 bases and J by 3 bases; unmatched bases: 3. CDR3 residues: CASGGQGGYNEQFF. The CDR3 DNA is TGTGCCAGCGGGGGACAGGGGGGCTACAATGAGCAGTTCTTC. The variable domain in full, completed from reference TRBV2 and TRBJ2-1, reads EPEVTQTPSHQVTQMGQEVILRCVPISNHLYFYWYRQILGQKVEFLVSFYNNEISEKSEIFDDQFSVERPDGSNFTLKIRSTKLEDSAMYFCASGGQGGYNEQFFGPGTRLTVL.

This clonotype appeared once. The rearrangement links TRBV19 to TRBJ2-6; D gene unclear. The CDR3 contains 15 residues. The germline V gene has CDR1 LNHDA and CDR2 SQIVND (reference sequence). The germline V and J ends were trimmed by 2 bases and 1 base, with 6 bases remaining between them. CDR3 nucleotides: TGTGCCAGTAGTATAACCAAATCTGGGGCCAACGTCCTGACTTTC. Amino acids: CASSITKSGANVLTF.